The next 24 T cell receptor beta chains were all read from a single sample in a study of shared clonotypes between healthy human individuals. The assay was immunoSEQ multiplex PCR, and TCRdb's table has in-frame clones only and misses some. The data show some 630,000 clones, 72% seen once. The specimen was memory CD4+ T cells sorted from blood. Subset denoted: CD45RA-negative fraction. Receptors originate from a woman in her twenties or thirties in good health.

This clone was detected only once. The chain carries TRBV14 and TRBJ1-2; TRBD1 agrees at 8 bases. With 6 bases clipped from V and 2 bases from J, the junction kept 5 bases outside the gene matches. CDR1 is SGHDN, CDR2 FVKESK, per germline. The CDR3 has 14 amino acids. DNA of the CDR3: TGTGCCAGCAGACGTGGACAGGGCAACTATGGCTACACCTTC. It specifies CASRRGQGNYGYTF.

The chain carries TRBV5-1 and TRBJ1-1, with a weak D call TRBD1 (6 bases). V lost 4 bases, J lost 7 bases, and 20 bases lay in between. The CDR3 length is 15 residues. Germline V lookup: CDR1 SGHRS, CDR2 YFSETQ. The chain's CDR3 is CASSVTGPMTGEAFF. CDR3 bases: TGCGCCAGCAGCGTGACAGGTCCAATGACCGGTGAAGCTTTCTTT.

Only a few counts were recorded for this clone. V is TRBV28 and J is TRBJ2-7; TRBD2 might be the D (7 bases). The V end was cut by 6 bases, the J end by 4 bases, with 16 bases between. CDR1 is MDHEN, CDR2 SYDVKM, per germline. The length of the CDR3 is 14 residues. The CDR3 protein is CASRRAGALYEQYF. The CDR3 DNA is TGTGCCAGCAGACGCGCGGGGGCTCTGTACGAGCAGTACTTC.

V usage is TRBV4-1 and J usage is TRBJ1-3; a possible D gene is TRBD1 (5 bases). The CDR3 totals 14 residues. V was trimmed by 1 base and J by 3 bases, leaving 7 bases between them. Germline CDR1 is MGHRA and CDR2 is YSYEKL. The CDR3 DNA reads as TGCGCCAGCAGCCAAGGGACATATGGAAACACCATATATTTT. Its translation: CASSQGTYGNTIYF.

CDR3 nucleotide sequence: TGTGCCAGCAGTTCAGTTGTTCTCAATGAGCAGTTCTTC. Protein: CASSSVVLNEQFF. This chain uses TRBV28 with TRBJ2-1; the D is unclear. V was shortened by 4 bases and J by 6 bases, with 10 bases between the two germline ends. Germline values: CDR1 MDHEN, CDR2 SYDVKM. The CDR3 covers 13 residues.

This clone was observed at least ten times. The chain's CDR3 is CSVEAVVSMNTEAFF. CDR3 coding DNA: TGCAGCGTTGAAGCAGTGGTCAGCATGAACACTGAAGCTTTCTTT. The chain uses TRBV29-1 and TRBJ1-1; D remains ambiguous. This CDR3 has 15 residues. V lost 1 base, J lost 0 bases, and 12 bases lay in between. CDR1 is SQVTM and CDR2 is ANQGSEA in the germline V gene.

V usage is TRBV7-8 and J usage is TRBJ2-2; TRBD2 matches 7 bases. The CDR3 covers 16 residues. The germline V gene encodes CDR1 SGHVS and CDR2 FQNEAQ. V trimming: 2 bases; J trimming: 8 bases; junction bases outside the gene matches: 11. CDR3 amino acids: CASSLSLAEGLGELFF. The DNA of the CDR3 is TGTGCCAGCAGCTTATCCCTAGCGGAGGGCCTGGGGGAGCTGTTTTTT.

CDR3 bases: TGTGCCATCAAATCAGACCCCAACACTGAAGCTTTCTTT. Translation gives CAIKSDPNTEAFF. The chain joins TRBV10-3 to TRBJ1-1; D gene unclear. This CDR3 is 13 amino acids long. Deletions cut 7 bases from V and 2 bases from J, with 11 bases between. Germline V gene sequence: CDR1 ENHRY, CDR2 SYGVKD.

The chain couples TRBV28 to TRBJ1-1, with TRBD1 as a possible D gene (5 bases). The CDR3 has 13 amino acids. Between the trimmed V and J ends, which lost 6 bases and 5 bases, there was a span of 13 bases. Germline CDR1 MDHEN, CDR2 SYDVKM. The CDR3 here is CASRTGGDTEAFF. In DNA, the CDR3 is TGTGCCAGCAGGACGGGGGGGGATACTGAAGCTTTCTTT. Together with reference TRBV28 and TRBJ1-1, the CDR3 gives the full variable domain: DVKVTQSSRYLVKRTGEKVFLECVQDMDHENMFWYRQDPGLGLRLIYFSYDVKMKEKGDIPEGYSVSREKKERFSLILESASTNQTSMYLCASRTGGDTEAFFGQGTRLTVV.

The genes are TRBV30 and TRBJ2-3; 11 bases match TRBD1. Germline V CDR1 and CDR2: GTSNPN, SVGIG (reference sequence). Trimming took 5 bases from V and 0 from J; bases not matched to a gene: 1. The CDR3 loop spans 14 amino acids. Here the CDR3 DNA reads TGTGCCTGGGGACAGGGGGCTAGCACAGATACGCAGTATTTT. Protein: CAWGQGASTDTQYF.

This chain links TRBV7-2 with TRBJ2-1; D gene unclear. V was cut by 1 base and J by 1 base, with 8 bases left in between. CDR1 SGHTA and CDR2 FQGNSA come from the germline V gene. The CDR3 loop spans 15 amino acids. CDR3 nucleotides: TGTGCCAGCAGCTTAGAGTCAGGTTCCTACAATGAGCAGTTCTTC. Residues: CASSLESGSYNEQFF.

In nucleotides, the CDR3 is TGTGCCTGGAGTACGACGGTGAACACTGAAGCTTTCTTT. Amino acids: CAWSTTVNTEAFF. The V call is TRBV30, the J call TRBJ1-1; D is uncertain. This CDR3 has 13 amino acids. Germline-derived CDR1 and CDR2 are GTSNPN and SVGIG (reference sequence). The V end lost 2 bases, the J end lost 0 bases, and 7 bases lay between the germline ends.

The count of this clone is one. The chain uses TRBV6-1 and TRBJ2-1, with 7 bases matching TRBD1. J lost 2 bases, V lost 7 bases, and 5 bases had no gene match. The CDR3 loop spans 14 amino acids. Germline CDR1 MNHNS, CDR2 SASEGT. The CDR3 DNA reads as TGTGCCAGCACGGGACAGAATACCTACAATGAGCAGTTCTTC. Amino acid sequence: CASTGQNTYNEQFF.

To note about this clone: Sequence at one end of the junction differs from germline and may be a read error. The CDR3, as DNA: TGTGCCAGCAGTTCCCCGGGACAGGGCTCCCACGAGCAGTACTTC. Translation: CASSSPGQGSHEQYF. The chain has TRBV27 and TRBJ2-7, with 9 bases fitting TRBD1. The CDR3 runs 15 residues. Germline CDR1 and CDR2: MNHEY and SMNVEV (reference sequence).

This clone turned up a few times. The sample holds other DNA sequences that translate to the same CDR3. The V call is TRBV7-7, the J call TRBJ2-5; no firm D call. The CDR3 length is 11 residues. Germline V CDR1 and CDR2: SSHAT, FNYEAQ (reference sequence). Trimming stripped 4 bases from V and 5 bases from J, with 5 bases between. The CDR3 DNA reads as TGTGCCAGCAGCTCCGGGGAGACCCAGTACTTC. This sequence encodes CASSSGETQYF.

The CDR3 spells CASSKVRAAEQFF. The CDR3, as DNA: TGTGCCAGCAGCAAGGTTCGGGCGGCTGAGCAGTTCTTC. The chain employs TRBV6-5 and TRBJ2-1; D gene ambiguous. The V end lost 6 bases, the J end lost 9 bases, and 15 bases lay between the germline ends. Germline values: CDR1 MNHEY, CDR2 SVGAGI. This CDR3 contains 13 residues.

The CDR3 DNA follows: TGTGCCAGCAGCCGGACAGTCTTGACTCAGCCCCAGCATTTT. The encoded protein is CASSRTVLTQPQHF. V and J are TRBV6-5 and TRBJ1-5; a possible D gene is TRBD1 (6 bases). V gave up 6 bases and J gave up 6 bases, with 15 bases separating them. The CDR3 loop spans 14 amino acids. The germline V gene has CDR1 MNHEY and CDR2 SVGAGI.

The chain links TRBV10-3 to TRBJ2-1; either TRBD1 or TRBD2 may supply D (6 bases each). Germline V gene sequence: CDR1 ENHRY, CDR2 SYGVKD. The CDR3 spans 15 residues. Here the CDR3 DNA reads TGTGCTTACTCAACTCTGGGGGGCGCTCCCAATGAGCAGTTCTTC. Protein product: CAYSTLGGAPNEQFF.

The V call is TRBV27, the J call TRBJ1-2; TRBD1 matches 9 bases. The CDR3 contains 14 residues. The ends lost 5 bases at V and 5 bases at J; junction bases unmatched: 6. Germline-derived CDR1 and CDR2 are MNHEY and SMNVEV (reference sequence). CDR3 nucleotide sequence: TGTGCCAGCAGTAAATCCGGGACAGGGTATGGCTACACCTTC. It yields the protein CASSKSGTGYGYTF.

The CDR3 bases are TGCGCCAGCAGTCTGACTACAGATACGCAGTATTTT. It encodes CASSLTTDTQYF. This chain joins TRBV10-1 and TRBJ2-3; unclear D gene. V was pared by 5 bases and J by 3 bases, with 6 bases between. The CDR3 contains 12 residues. Germline loops: CDR1 WNHNN, CDR2 SYGVQD (reference sequence).

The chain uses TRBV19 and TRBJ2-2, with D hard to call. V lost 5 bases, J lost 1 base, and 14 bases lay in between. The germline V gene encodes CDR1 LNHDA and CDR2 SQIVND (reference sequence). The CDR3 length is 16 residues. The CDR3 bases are TGTGCCAGTAGTGAAGGACGGACGATGAACACCGGGGAGCTGTTTTTT. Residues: CASSEGRTMNTGELFF.

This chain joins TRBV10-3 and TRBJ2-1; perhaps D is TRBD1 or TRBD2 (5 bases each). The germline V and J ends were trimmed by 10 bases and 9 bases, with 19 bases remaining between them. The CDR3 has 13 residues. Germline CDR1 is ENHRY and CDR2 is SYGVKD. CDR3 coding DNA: TGTGCCAGCACCGGACTGGGGCTCTCTGAGCAGTTCTTC. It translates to CASTGLGLSEQFF.

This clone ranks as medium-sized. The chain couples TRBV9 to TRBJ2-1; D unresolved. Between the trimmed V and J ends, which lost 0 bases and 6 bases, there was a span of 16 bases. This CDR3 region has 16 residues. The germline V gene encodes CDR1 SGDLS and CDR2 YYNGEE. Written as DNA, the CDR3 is TGTGCCAGCAGCGTAGGCTCGGGCTGGGGAAGCAATGAGCAGTTCTTC. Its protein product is CASSVGSGWGSNEQFF.

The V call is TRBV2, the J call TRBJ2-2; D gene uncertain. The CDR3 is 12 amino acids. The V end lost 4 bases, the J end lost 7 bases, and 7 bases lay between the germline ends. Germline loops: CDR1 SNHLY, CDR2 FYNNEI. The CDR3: CASSVDRGELFF. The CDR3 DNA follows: TGTGCCAGCAGTGTAGACCGCGGGGAGCTGTTTTTT.